Listed below are T cell receptor beta chains from one sample, sequenced in a study of early T cells in non-severe SARS-CoV-2 infection. TCRdb processed the 5' RACE reads anew with MiXCR; each CDR3 protein has one entry. This repertoire shows some 82,000 distinct CDR3 sequences, around 6% found once; its top ten account for just under 8%. The source material was whole blood. These receptors originate from an adult who was a healthcare worker with PCR-confirmed SARS-CoV-2 infection or an uninfected control (not recorded which). CDR3s include the opening cysteine and the closing phenylalanine or tryptophan. The order of the fields is D gene, V gene, J gene, clone size, CDR3 DNA, CDR3 protein. The D gene is left open where the match is weak. A row's size may be missing; if present it is once, few, many or a size class.

>-|TRBV6-2/TRBV6-3|TRBJ2-1|-
TGTGCCAGCAGAGGAGTGAGCGGCAGCTCCTACAATGAGCAGTTCTTC
CASRGVSGSSYNEQFF
>-|TRBV12-3/TRBV12-4|TRBJ2-1|-
TGTGCCAGCACCATAGGACGTTTCAATGAGCAGTTCTTC
CASTIGRFNEQFF
>-|TRBV5-5|TRBJ2-2|many
TGTGCCAGCAGCTACAGCGGACAAGGCACCGGGGAGCTGTTTTTT
CASSYSGQGTGELFF
>TRBD1|TRBV3-1|TRBJ2-7|many
TGTGCCAGCAGCCGGGGACAGGGTTACGAGCAGTACTTC
CASSRGQGYEQYF
>TRBD1|TRBV6-5|TRBJ1-2|many
TGTGCCAGCAGTTACACGGGCCAGGGGGCCAGCTACACCTTC
CASSYTGQGASYTF
>TRBD2|TRBV5-1|TRBJ2-7|few
TGCGCCAGCAGCGTCACGTTACTAGCGGGAGCCTACGAGCAGTACTTC
CASSVTLLAGAYEQYF
>-|TRBV27|TRBJ2-3|few
TGTGCCAGCAGCCCCACCACGGGTACGCAGTATTTT
CASSPTTGTQYF
>-|TRBV7-8|TRBJ1-5|many
TGTGCCAGCAGCTTAGCCAACGGAGGGGATCAGCCCCAGCATTTT
CASSLANGGDQPQHF
>TRBD1|TRBV7-8|TRBJ2-7|few
TGTGCCAGCAGCTTAGGCGGGACAGGGGATTCGGAGTACTTC
CASSLGGTGDSEYF
>-|TRBV5-4|TRBJ2-7|few
TGTGCCAGCAGCTTGGGGACAGTAGTTCCCTACGAGCAGTACTTC
CASSLGTVVPYEQYF
>-|TRBV10-3|TRBJ2-3|few
TGTGCCATCAGTGGCAGGGGAACTAGCACAGATACGCAGTATTTT
CAISGRGTSTDTQYF
>-|TRBV27|TRBJ2-7|-
TGTGCCAGCAGTTTATCGGGCAGTGTGGACTCCGAGCAGTACTTC
CASSLSGSVDSEQYF
>TRBD2|TRBV6-2/TRBV6-3|TRBJ2-1|many
TGTGCCAGCAGACCAATCCTAGCGGGAGGATACAATGAGCAGTTCTTC
CASRPILAGGYNEQFF
>-|TRBV28|TRBJ2-7|-
TGTGCCAGCAGTCTATGGGACAACTACGAGCAGTACTTC
CASSLWDNYEQYF
>-|TRBV20-1|TRBJ2-3|many
TGCAGTGCTAGACTTCAGCGGCAGCGTCCTACAGATACGCAGTATTTT
CSARLQRQRPTDTQYF